The 26 T cell receptor beta chains below all came from one sample that was sequenced in a study of blood T cell repertoires in COVID-19. Some clones are missing from TCRdb's copy, which holds only in-frame ones; the method was immunoSEQ multiplex PCR. The sample carries approximately 250,000 clones, over 80% recorded once. Sequenced input: PBMCs or T cells enriched from blood (not recorded which). The receptors come from a woman aged 40-49 years who had been exposed to COVID-19.

This clone was observed a handful of times. CDR3 sequence: CASSHPAERETQYF. In DNA, the CDR3 is TGTGCCAGCAGTCACCCCGCAGAGCGGGAGACCCAGTACTTC. This chain joins TRBV6-5 and TRBJ2-5; a weak D match, TRBD2 (5 bases). The germline V gene encodes CDR1 MNHEY and CDR2 SVGAGI. V was shortened by 5 bases and J by 5 bases, with 15 bases between the two germline ends. The CDR3 has 14 amino acids.

The chain joins TRBV7-3 to TRBJ2-1, with 14 bases aligning to TRBD2. In germline, CDR1 is SGHTA, CDR2 FQGTGA. This CDR3 spans 15 amino acids. The V gene end was trimmed by 2 bases and the J gene end by 9 bases; junction bases not matched to a gene: 3. The CDR3 DNA sequence: TGTGCCAGCAGCTTAGTGACTAGCGGGAGGGCTGAGCAGTTCTTC. Translated: CASSLVTSGRAEQFF.

DNA for the CDR3: TGTGCCAGCAGTACGGGGGGGAGTCAAGAGACCCAGTACTTC. Translated: CASSTGGSQETQYF. The J gene is TRBJ2-5, the V gene TRBV28; TRBD2 matches at 8 bases. This CDR3 spans 14 amino acids. Germline loops: CDR1 MDHEN, CDR2 SYDVKM. V was clipped by 5 bases and J by 2 bases; unmatched bases: 4.

This chain's CDR3 is CASNRGDSPLHF. As DNA, the CDR3 is TGCGCCAGCAACAGGGGGGATTCACCCCTCCACTTT. The V call is TRBV4-3, the J call TRBJ1-6, with 8 bases fitting TRBD1. J gave up 8 bases and V 7 bases, and 1 base lay outside the gene matches. This CDR3 has 12 amino acids. In germline, CDR1 is LGHNA, CDR2 YSLEER.

The chain links TRBV7-9 to TRBJ2-1; D might be TRBD2 (5 bases). Looked up from germline, CDR1 is SEHNR and CDR2 is FQNEAQ (reference sequence). This CDR3 comprises 14 residues. Trimming removed 5 bases at V and 7 bases at J, with 15 bases between. This CDR3 reads CASSDTRGWNEQFF. For the CDR3, the DNA is TGTGCCAGCAGCGACACGCGCGGGTGGAATGAGCAGTTCTTC.

The chain is built from TRBV7-2 and TRBJ1-6; D gene unclear. Trimming removed 2 bases at V and 2 bases at J, with 16 bases between. Germline assignment: CDR1 SGHTA and CDR2 FQGNSA. The CDR3 is 18 residues long. CDR3 residues: CASSLRSQKSAYNSPLHF. The DNA of the CDR3 is TGTGCCAGCAGCTTAAGATCACAGAAGTCGGCCTATAATTCACCCCTCCACTTT.

Only a few counts were recorded for this clone. The chain combines TRBV20-1 with TRBJ1-2; no clear D. CDR1 and CDR2 from the germline V gene are DFQATT and SNEGSKA (reference sequence). CDR3 length equals 10 residues. Trimming removed 6 bases from V and 5 bases from J, with 7 bases in between. The DNA of the CDR3 is TGCAGTGCGGAGGCATATGGCTACACCTTC. Its protein is CSAEAYGYTF.

V usage is TRBV6-2 or TRBV6-3 and J usage is TRBJ2-7; 8 bases line up with TRBD2. Germline V gene sequence: CDR1 MNHEY, CDR2 SVGEGT. V lost 3 bases to trimming and J lost 3 bases; unmatched junction nucleotides: 1. There are 13 residues in the CDR3. This chain's CDR3 is CASSYTSGYEQYF. The CDR3 nucleotides are TGTGCCAGCAGTTATACTAGCGGCTACGAGCAGTACTTC.

The rearrangement joins TRBV25-1 to TRBJ1-6; weak D call: TRBD1 (6 bases). Trimming took 4 bases from V and 9 from J, leaving 16 bases between them. CDR3 length: 15 residues. In germline, CDR1 is MGHDK, CDR2 SYGVNS. The CDR3, as DNA: TGTGCCAGCAGTGCCTCAAGGGGGTACAGTTCACCCCTCCACTTT. This sequence encodes CASSASRGYSSPLHF.

The CDR3 nucleotides are TGTGCCTGGAGTGATACCGCAGGGGGAGGCTACACCTTC. Translated: CAWSDTAGGGYTF. This rearrangement joins TRBV30 to TRBJ1-2; 7 positions match TRBD1. V trimming: 1 base; J trimming: 8 bases; junction bases outside the gene matches: 7. Germline loops: CDR1 GTSNPN, CDR2 SVGIG (reference sequence). The CDR3 consists of 13 residues.

The chain recombines TRBV11-3 with TRBJ2-1; 12 nucleotides line up with TRBD2. The ends lost 8 bases at V and 2 bases at J; junction bases unmatched: 10. Germline assignment: CDR1 SGHNT and CDR2 YENEEA. This CDR3 comprises 17 residues. The chain's CDR3 is CASARLAGEGPYNEQFF. The CDR3, as DNA: TGTGCCAGCGCGAGACTAGCGGGGGAAGGTCCCTACAATGAGCAGTTCTTC.

The chain recombines TRBV6-1 with TRBJ1-5; D is uncertain. This CDR3 spans 16 amino acids. Germline V gene lookup returns CDR1 MNHNS and CDR2 SASEGT. Trimming took off 1 base at V and 5 bases at J, with 15 bases between the two ends. This chain's CDR3 is CASSEDVGSGDQPQHF. In DNA form, the CDR3 reads TGTGCCAGCAGTGAAGATGTAGGCAGCGGGGATCAGCCCCAGCATTTT.

The chain links TRBV7-2 to TRBJ1-1, with a weak D call TRBD1 (5 bases). Germline V CDR1 and CDR2: SGHTA, FQGNSA. The V gene lost 2 bases and the J gene lost 4 bases, with 14 bases spanning the gap. The CDR3 has 15 amino acids. CDR3 protein: CASSLQGSVSTEAFF. CDR3 nucleotides: TGTGCCAGCAGCTTACAGGGTTCGGTGAGCACTGAAGCTTTCTTT.

V is TRBV7-8 and J is TRBJ1-5, with unresolved D. The germline gives CDR1 SGHVS, CDR2 FQNEAQ. CDR3 size: 13 residues. V shed 3 bases and J shed 5 bases, with 8 bases lying between them. DNA for the CDR3: TGTGCCAGCAGCTTGAGGGCGGATCAGCCCCAGCATTTT. This codes for CASSLRADQPQHF.

V gene TRBV28 combines with J gene TRBJ1-2, with D tentatively TRBD1 (5 bases). Germline assignment: CDR1 MDHEN and CDR2 SYDVKM. This CDR3 contains 15 residues. The V end was cut by 2 bases, the J end by 0 bases, with 10 bases between. The CDR3 spells CASSLNRKSNYGYTF. In DNA form, the CDR3 reads TGTGCCAGCAGTTTAAACAGGAAATCTAACTATGGCTACACCTTC.

V usage is TRBV4-3 and J usage is TRBJ1-5, with 7 nucleotides matching TRBD1. Germline assignment: CDR1 LGHNA and CDR2 YSLEER. The CDR3 is 16 amino acids. Unmatched junction bases numbered 9, after V lost 0 bases and J lost 7 bases. The CDR3 sequence: CASSQDKGANYQPQHF. For the CDR3, the DNA is TGCGCCAGCAGCCAAGATAAGGGGGCCAACTACCAGCCCCAGCATTTT.

The V call is TRBV4-2, the J call TRBJ2-1; tentative D call: TRBD2 (6 bases). Germline V gene data show CDR1 as LGHNA and CDR2 as YNFKEQ. V gave up 1 base and J gave up 5 bases, with 18 bases separating them. The CDR3 contains 17 residues. The CDR3 sequence is CASSQVQRVGGDNEQFF. The DNA for the CDR3 is TGTGCCAGCAGCCAAGTTCAGAGGGTGGGGGGAGACAATGAGCAGTTCTTC.

V usage is TRBV6-5 and J usage is TRBJ1-3, with TRBD1 matching over 7 bases. Looked up from germline, CDR1 is MNHEY and CDR2 is SVGAGI. The V and J ends lost 6 bases and 2 bases, in that order; junction bases with no gene match: 4. This CDR3 comprises 14 residues. The CDR3 DNA reads TGTGCCAGCAGGACAACAGGGGCTGGAAACACCATATATTTT. It encodes CASRTTGAGNTIYF.

This chain links TRBV29-1 with TRBJ2-3; the match to TRBD2 covers 9 bases. The junction had 12 bases not matched to a gene; V was cut back by 3 bases and J by 2 bases. Looked up from germline, CDR1 is SQVTM and CDR2 is ANQGSEA. The CDR3 length is 17 residues. CDR3 sequence: CSVETSGTTIFTDTQYF. The CDR3 DNA is TGCAGCGTTGAGACTAGCGGAACCACTATATTCACAGATACGCAGTATTTT.

The chain combines TRBV19 with TRBJ2-5; 13 bases match TRBD2. The length of the CDR3 is 20 residues. Germline assignment: CDR1 LNHDA and CDR2 SQIVND (reference sequence). With 0 bases clipped from V and 1 base from J, the junction kept 11 bases outside the gene matches. The CDR3 DNA reads as TGTGCCAGTAGTATAGATCGTCGACTAGCGGGAGGACCTTTCCAAGAGACCCAGTACTTC. Translating it yields CASSIDRRLAGGPFQETQYF.

The chain recombines TRBV3-1 (or the pseudogene TRBV3-2) with TRBJ2-5, with 13 bases identical to TRBD2. The V gene end was trimmed by 4 bases and the J gene end by 7 bases; junction bases not matched to a gene: 6. Germline values: CDR1 LGHDT, CDR2 YNNKEL (reference sequence). There are 15 residues in the CDR3. DNA of the CDR3: TGTGCCAGCAGCCTTACTAGCGGGGGGGCCGGGACCCAGTACTTC. As protein: CASSLTSGGAGTQYF.

The sample holds one count of this clone. CDR3 in DNA: TGTGCCAGCAGCTTAGTTCCAGATTCACCCCTCCACTTT. This translates into CASSLVPDSPLHF. V is TRBV7-9 and J is TRBJ1-6; D gene uncertain. The CDR3 loop spans 13 amino acids. The germline V and J ends were trimmed by 1 base and 8 bases, with 6 bases remaining between them. Germline V gives CDR1 SEHNR, CDR2 FQNEAQ (reference sequence).

The rearrangement joins TRBV30 to TRBJ2-1, with D possibly TRBD2 on 5 matching bases. Per the germline V gene, CDR1 is GTSNPN and CDR2 is SVGIG (reference sequence). Trimming removed 4 bases at V and 9 bases at J, with 16 bases between. CDR3 size: 13 residues. CDR3 sequence: CAWNRDSSGEQFF. In DNA, the CDR3 is TGTGCCTGGAACCGGGATTCCTCCGGTGAGCAGTTCTTC.

CDR3: CASGPSRTGYNSPLHF. Here the CDR3 DNA reads TGTGCCAGCGGCCCTTCGAGGACAGGGTATAATTCACCCCTCCACTTT. V is TRBV9 and J is TRBJ1-6; TRBD1 matches at 8 bases. The CDR3 is made up of 16 amino acids. Germline V gene sequence: CDR1 SGDLS, CDR2 YYNGEE. V lost 7 bases to trimming and J lost 4 bases; unmatched junction nucleotides: 10.

On this clone itself: A read error may produce the germline difference seen at one junction end. The genes are TRBV5-1 and TRBJ1-2; D is ambiguous. CDR3 length equals 15 residues. Germline assignment: CDR1 SGHRS and CDR2 YFSETQ. CDR3 nucleotides: TGTGCCAGCAGCTTAGTACTCGAGGGAGATGATGGCTACACCTTC. Translation: CASSLVLEGDDGYTF.

This rearrangement joins TRBV5-4 to TRBJ2-1; 16 nucleotides agree with TRBD2. The germline CDR1 and CDR2 sequences are SGHNT and YYREEE (reference sequence). This CDR3 has 20 amino acids. V shed 4 bases and J 0 bases; nucleotides not matched to a gene: 10. The CDR3 here is CASSAPPGLAGGSSYNEQFF. CDR3 coding DNA: TGTGCCAGCAGCGCCCCGCCGGGACTAGCGGGGGGGAGCTCCTACAATGAGCAGTTCTTC.